A selection of T cell receptor beta chains follows, all from one sample in a study of identical twins. TCRdb processed the 5' RACE reads anew with MiXCR; each CDR3 protein has one entry. The sample consists of fewer than 650,000 distinct CDR3 sequences, 7.1% of them appearing once. These sequences were also reported in another study, on yellow fever vaccine responses in identical twins.

The sequenced sample was PBMCs. The receptor set was obtained from a woman aged 18 to 35 in good health. The CDR3 runs from the conserved cysteine through the conserved F or W. D genes are given only for firm matches. Some rows have no size entry. The others give once, few or many, or a class for an expanded clone.

J gene | D gene | clone size | V gene | CDR3 DNA | CDR3 protein
TRBJ2-7 | TRBD1 | many | TRBV4-1 | TGCGCCAGCAGCCAAGGTGATCAGCGAGACAGGGTCCCAACGGGTGAGCAGTACTTC | CASSQGDQRDRVPTGEQYF
TRBJ1-1 | TRBD1 | many | TRBV20-1 | TGCAGTGCTAGACCGTGGACAGGGGTGAACACTGAAGCTTTCTTT | CSARPWTGVNTEAFF
TRBJ1-5 | . | few | TRBV6-1 | TGTGCCAGCAGGGGGGGTGACAGTGTCAATCAGCCCCAGCATTTT | CASRGGDSVNQPQHF
TRBJ2-3 | TRBD2 | . | TRBV7-3 | TGTGCCAGCAGCTTAACCGCGGTCTTCGGGGGGAAGTCAGATACGCAGTATTTT | CASSLTAVFGGKSDTQYF
TRBJ2-3 | . | few | TRBV11-1 | TGTGCCAGCAGCTTTCCTCGGGACTATCCCTTAAGGGGGGATACGCAGTATTTT | CASSFPRDYPLRGDTQYF
TRBJ2-5 | . | few | TRBV12-3/TRBV12-4 | TGTGCCAGCAGTTTTCCGGGGGCGGGGCACACCGACCAAGAGACCCAGTACTTC | CASSFPGAGHTDQETQYF
TRBJ2-1 | . | few | TRBV6-2/TRBV6-3 | TGTGCCAGCAGTCTACAGCGGCTGGACTCCTACAATGAGCAGTTCTTC | CASSLQRLDSYNEQFF
TRBJ2-2 | . | many | TRBV5-1 | TGCGCCAGCAGCTTGGTTTCAGCAGTTAACACCGGGGAGCTGTTTTTT | CASSLVSAVNTGELFF
TRBJ2-3 | TRBD1 | . | TRBV29-1 | TGCAGCGTCGGACAGGGGGGAACAGATACGCAGTATTTT | CSVGQGGTDTQYF
TRBJ2-3 | TRBD1 | many | TRBV3-1 | TGTGCCAGCAGCCTGGCCGGGACAGGGTCTGGAGGGAATACGCAGTATTTT | CASSLAGTGSGGNTQYF
TRBJ1-1 | . | many | TRBV16 | TGTGCCAGCAGCCAATCATACGGGGTGAACACTGAAGCTTTCTTT | CASSQSYGVNTEAFF
TRBJ2-5 | . | few | TRBV29-1 | TGCAGCGTTGGGGGGGGCCGGGAGACCCAGTACTTC | CSVGGGRETQYF
TRBJ1-3 | TRBD1 | few | TRBV5-4 | TGTGCCAGCAGCTCTACAGGGGGCAGGCCTGGAAACACCATATATTTT | CASSSTGGRPGNTIYF
TRBJ2-1 | . | . | TRBV20-1 | TGCAGTGCCCCCGCGGGGTTCGGGAATGAGCAGTTCTTC | CSAPAGFGNEQFF
TRBJ2-5 | . | few | TRBV28 | TGTGCCAGCATGTCTCCAGCTAGCGCCCTCGGGGAGACCCAGTACTTC | CASMSPASALGETQYF
TRBJ1-1 | TRBD1 | many | TRBV5-1 | TGCGCCAGCAGCTCCCTTGGCTTAACAAGAACAGGGGGGATTGAAGCTTTCTTT | CASSSLGLTRTGGIEAFF
TRBJ2-2 | . | . | TRBV12-3/TRBV12-4 | TGTGCCAGCAGCTTCGAGGGGAGGTGGACCGGGGAGCTGTTTTTT | CASSFEGRWTGELFF
TRBJ1-1 | TRBD1 | many | TRBV4-1 | TGCGCCAGCGCGGACAGGGTTTGGACTGAAGCTTTCTTT | CASADRVWTEAFF
TRBJ1-2 | TRBD1 | . | TRBV5-1 | TGCGCCAGCAGCTGGGGACAGGGGCAGAGCTATGGCTACACCTTC | CASSWGQGQSYGYTF
TRBJ2-1 | . | . | TRBV20-1 | TGCAGTGCTAGAAACCGCCCCCCGTTGGGAAGTGAGCAGTTCTTC | CSARNRPPLGSEQFF
TRBJ2-2 | . | few | TRBV29-1 | TGCAGCGTTGGACGGCCCAGCACCGGGGAGCTGTTTTTT | CSVGRPSTGELFF
TRBJ2-2 | . | . | TRBV10-3 | TGTGCCATCAGCGAGACTGCTAGGACCGGGGAGCTGTTTTTT | CAISETARTGELFF
TRBJ2-1 | . | many | TRBV7-8 | TGTGCCAGCAGCTTACACACCTCATGGAGTGGGGGGGCCGAGATCTTC | CASSLHTSWSGGAEIF
TRBJ2-3 | . | few | TRBV27 | TGTGCCAGCAGCGATGGTACGCAGTATTTT | CASSDGTQYF
TRBJ2-5 | . | many | TRBV18 | TGTGCCAGCTCACGCTCGACAGAACAAGAGACCCAGTACTTC | CASSRSTEQETQYF
TRBJ2-6 | TRBD1 | . | TRBV3-1 | TGTGCCAGCAGCTCAGACCCGGGACAGAACAACGTCCTGACTTTC | CASSSDPGQNNVLTF
TRBJ2-1 | . | many | TRBV10-3 | TGTGCCAGTCAAGGGGGGTTCGATGAGCAGTTCTTC | CASQGGFDEQFF
TRBJ2-7 | . | many | TRBV20-1 | TGCAGTGCAAACAGGGAGAACTACGAGCAGTACTTC | CSANRENYEQYF
TRBJ2-1 | TRBD2 | many | TRBV3-1 | TGTGCCAGCAGCCAAGGAATGGGGGGGGGCTCCTACAATGAGCAGTTCTTC | CASSQGMGGGSYNEQFF
TRBJ1-1 | . | . | TRBV20-1 | TGCAGTGCTAGAGATCAGGGATTTACTGAAGCTTTCTTT | CSARDQGFTEAFF
TRBJ2-2 | . | many | TRBV29-1 | TGCAGCGGGGGGGCGAACACGAACACCGGGGAGCTGTTTTTT | CSGGANTNTGELFF
TRBJ2-3 | . | few | TRBV5-1 | TGCGCCAGCAGCTTCTTTTTGGGAGGTGCTGGCACAGATACGCAGTATTTT | CASSFFLGGAGTDTQYF
TRBJ2-7 | TRBD1 | . | TRBV18 | TGTGCCAGCTCACCGACCGGGACAGGTTCCTACGAGCAGTACTTC | CASSPTGTGSYEQYF
TRBJ2-3 | TRBD1 | many | TRBV27 | TGTGCCAGCAGCGGCCAAGGGGCTCGGGACAGAAAAAATCGCACAGATACGCAGTATTTT | CASSGQGARDRKNRTDTQYF
TRBJ2-3 | TRBD2 | few | TRBV5-1 | TGCGCCAGCCACTCGACGCGGGGGACCACAGATACGCAGTATTTT | CASHSTRGTTDTQYF
TRBJ2-1 | TRBD2 | . | TRBV14 | TGTGCCAGCAGCCACCCCTGGACTAGCGGATCCTACAATGAGCAGTTCTTC | CASSHPWTSGSYNEQFF
TRBJ1-5 | . | few | TRBV29-1 | TGCAGCGTTGAAGTGACGGGAGGTAATAGCAATCAGCCCCAGCATTTT | CSVEVTGGNSNQPQHF